The T cell receptor (beta chain) under discussion was sequenced for a study of neoadjuvant anti-PD-1 for oral cavity cancer. This CDR3 has 17 amino acids. The trim removed 1 base at V and 2 bases at J, leaving 7 bases unmatched. Germline CDR1 SEHNR, CDR2 FQNEAQ (reference sequence). PBMCs were not maintained or expanded in culture before analysis. Study-level results: Each response group had just a few patients in TCR analyses.

As for this clone: No antigen is known for it.

Profiled with immunoSEQ multiplex PCR; TCRdb holds only in-frame clones, not every one. The profile shows around 34,000 clones, roughly 89% of them singletons. The chain is built from TRBV7-9 and TRBJ2-3, with 9 bases that match TRBD2. The clonotype comes from a person aged 40 to 85 with oral cavity squamous cell carcinoma. This sample comprised PBMCs, obtained before nivolumab (anti-PD-1) treatment. The CDR3 DNA follows: TGTGCCAGCAGCTTAGATTTAGCGGGGGTTGTCACAGATACGCAGTATTTT. The encoded protein is CASSLDLAGVVTDTQYF.